This TCR beta chain is from a study of post-analysis software for immune sequencing data. Turning to the study itself: The courses of disease that were included comprised relapsing-remitting, secondary progressive and progressive-relapsing multiple sclerosis.

Study results and caveats: Controls showed significantly higher normalized Chao1 diversity than did multiple sclerosis patients. Controls showed lower frequencies than patients for 4 or 5 TRBV segments, and TRBV5-6, TRBV5-1 and TRBV20-1 were among these.

This clonotype was detected a few times. The antigen remains unidentified. The CDR3 extends over 15 amino acids. Trimming removed 4 bases from V and 4 bases from J, with 14 bases in between. Germline CDR1 LNHNV, CDR2 YYDKDF (reference sequence). TCR beta cDNA libraries had unique molecular identifiers. TCRdb recomputed calls from the PCR reads with MiXCR, one row per CDR3 protein. The sample has a few hundred thousand distinct CDR3 sequences; around 40% are singletons. This TCR derives from a girl aged 5 to 17 with multiple sclerosis. The sequencing input was blood. The V and J genes are TRBV15 and TRBJ1-5; maybe TRBD1 (5 bases). In nucleotides, the CDR3 is TGTGCCACCAGCAATAACGGGGGGGGTAATCAGCCCCAGCATTTT. It yields the protein CATSNNGGGNQPQHF.